These 21 T cell receptor beta chains share one sample of origin, sequenced in a study of human T cells and chemical hapten exposure. TCRdb independently ran MiXCR on the RACE reads; one entry per CDR3 protein. This table has roughly 250,000 distinct CDR3 sequences, approximately 8.4% appearing once. Regarding time point: pre-sensitization, week 0. Treatment given: therapeutic diphenylcyclopropenone sensitization with weekly scalp DPC. The specimen comprised whole blood, sampled in connection with sensitization to the hapten diphenylcyclopropenone (DPC). The receptor set was obtained from a middle-aged woman with alopecia areata. Some clones in this sample may be carry-over from other donors' samples.

In this sample, this clonotype turned up a few times. The V gene is TRBV3-1, the J gene TRBJ2-7; 7 nucleotides agree with TRBD2. This CDR3 is 15 amino acids long. The V gene end was trimmed by 1 base and the J gene end by 2 bases; junction bases not matched to a gene: 5. Per the germline V gene, CDR1 is LGHDT and CDR2 is YNNKEL (reference sequence). The CDR3 is CASSQVGAGPYEQYF. Written as DNA, the CDR3 is TGTGCCAGCAGCCAAGTGGGAGCGGGGCCCTACGAGCAGTACTTC.

CDR3 loop: CASSLVGGRGNTEAFF. DNA of the CDR3: TGCGCCAGCAGCTTGGTGGGCGGCCGGGGAAACACTGAAGCTTTCTTT. The genes are TRBV5-1 and TRBJ1-1, with D uncertain. The germline gives CDR1 SGHRS, CDR2 YFSETQ. Between the trimmed V and J ends, which lost 0 bases and 2 bases, there was a span of 14 bases. The CDR3 is 16 residues long.

This sequence joins TRBV6-2 or TRBV6-3 and TRBJ2-3; 7 nucleotides agree with TRBD1. Germline V gene data show CDR1 as MNHEY and CDR2 as SVGEGT. This CDR3 comprises 14 residues. The trim removed 7 bases at V and 5 bases at J, leaving 9 bases unmatched. The CDR3 DNA reads as TGTGCCAGCATGACAGGGAGTTTCAGAGATACGCAGTATTTT. Translating it yields CASMTGSFRDTQYF.

The rearrangement uses TRBV6-2 or TRBV6-3 and TRBJ1-5; 8 bases fit TRBD1. Trimming cost V 5 bases and J 7 bases; bases outside gene matches: 1. Germline CDR1 MNHEY, CDR2 SVGEGT. This CDR3 comprises 12 residues. The CDR3 DNA follows: TGTGCCAGCAGTACAGGGGGGCAGCCCCAGCATTTT. This gives the protein CASSTGGQPQHF.

The chain employs TRBV28 and TRBJ2-1; TRBD2 aligns across 12 bases. The junction had 3 bases not matched to a gene; V was cut back by 6 bases and J by 9 bases. Germline CDR1 and CDR2: MDHEN and SYDVKM. The CDR3 length is 13 residues. DNA of the CDR3: TGTGCCAGCAGCCGGACTAGCGGGGCTGAGCAGTTCTTC. Translation gives CASSRTSGAEQFF.

Only a few counts were recorded for this clonotype. This chain joins TRBV5-4 and TRBJ2-7, with TRBD2 matching over 8 bases. The CDR3 runs 15 residues. Germline CDR1 and CDR2: SGHNT and YYREEE (reference sequence). The V segment lost 0 bases and the J segment 7 bases; nucleotides outside the gene matches: 9. In DNA, the CDR3 is TGTGCCAGCAGCTTGGGGCGGGAGGCCCTCGGAGAGCAGTACTTC. Protein: CASSLGREALGEQYF.

This clonotype has a handful of counts. The J gene is TRBJ1-1, the V gene TRBV6-1; the D is unclear. CDR1 is MNHNS and CDR2 is SASEGT in the germline V gene. This CDR3 has 14 residues. The ends were cut back, 0 bases at V and 1 base at J, with 6 bases in the middle. This CDR3 is CASSEARGNTEAFF. The CDR3 nucleotides read TGTGCCAGCAGTGAAGCGAGAGGGAACACTGAAGCTTTCTTT.

This clonotype was seen only a few times. CDR3 sequence: CASSPRVVDEQFF. In DNA form, the CDR3 reads TGTGCCAGCAGTCCCAGGGTAGTAGATGAGCAGTTCTTC. The V gene is TRBV14, the J gene TRBJ2-1; D possibly corresponds to TRBD1 (5 bases). Germline values: CDR1 SGHDN, CDR2 FVKESK. With 6 bases removed from V and 8 bases from J, the gap between germline ends came to 14 bases. This CDR3 region has 13 residues. The whole variable domain, filled in from reference TRBV14 and TRBJ2-1, reads EAGVTQFPSHSVIEKGQTVTLRCDPISGHDNLYWYRRVMGKEIKFLLHFVKESKQDESGMPNNRFLAERTGGTYSTLKVQPAELEDSGVYFCASSPRVVDEQFFGPGTRLTVL.

This clonotype turned up a few times. V usage is TRBV7-9 and J usage is TRBJ2-7, with 8 bases that match TRBD1. Unmatched junction bases numbered 5, after V lost 5 bases and J lost 2 bases. Germline V gene data show CDR1 as SEHNR and CDR2 as FQNEAQ (reference sequence). This CDR3 is built from 14 residues. The DNA of the CDR3 is TGTGCCAGCAGCCCGACAGGGGTCACCTACGAGCAGTACTTC. It specifies CASSPTGVTYEQYF.

The chain is built from TRBV28 and TRBJ1-2; a weak D match, TRBD1 (6 bases). V dropped 8 bases and J dropped 7 bases, with 23 bases sitting between them. CDR3 size: 15 residues. In germline, CDR1 is MDHEN, CDR2 SYDVKM. CDR3: CASLNSGQILSGYTF. The CDR3 region has the DNA TGTGCCAGCTTAAACTCTGGACAGATTTTGTCTGGCTACACCTTC.

This clonotype was observed many times. V and J are TRBV7-2 and TRBJ1-6; D is undetermined. Germline V gives CDR1 SGHTA, CDR2 FQGNSA. V shed 3 bases and J shed 4 bases, with 13 bases lying between them. This CDR3 is built from 16 residues. The CDR3 DNA reads as TGTGCCAGCAGCTTCCTCCCCACACTATATAATTCACCCCTCCACTTT. Translating gives CASSFLPTLYNSPLHF.

This clonotype turned up a few times. V is TRBV5-1 and J is TRBJ2-7; 7 bases agree with TRBD1. J was trimmed by 3 bases and V by 4 bases; bases with no gene match: 4. The CDR3 has 13 amino acids. The V gene's germline CDR1 is SGHRS and CDR2 YFSETQ. CDR3 sequence (DNA): TGCGCCAGCAGCCAGGGACAGATCTACGAGCAGTACTTC. Encoded protein: CASSQGQIYEQYF.

This sequence joins TRBV6-2 or TRBV6-3 and TRBJ2-1; 14 bases are a match to TRBD2. Per the germline V gene, CDR1 is MNHEY and CDR2 is SVGEGT. The CDR3 is made up of 16 amino acids. V lost 3 bases and J lost 9; bases outside the gene matches: 7. The CDR3 spells CASSYLAGLAGGEQFF. The CDR3 bases are TGTGCCAGCAGTTATTTAGCTGGACTAGCGGGAGGTGAGCAGTTCTTC.

This clonotype was counted a few times. The chain has TRBV5-1 and TRBJ2-2; 10 bases agree with TRBD2. Germline CDR1 and CDR2: SGHRS and YFSETQ. The trim removed 3 bases at V and 3 bases at J, leaving 2 bases unmatched. CDR3 length: 15 amino acids. In DNA form, the CDR3 reads TGCGCCAGCAGCTGGACTAGCGGATACACCGGGGAGCTGTTTTTT. It encodes CASSWTSGYTGELFF.

The chain employs TRBV20-1 and TRBJ2-3; D remains unclear. The CDR3 covers 11 residues. Germline values: CDR1 DFQATT, CDR2 SNEGSKA (reference sequence). Trimming pared 5 bases from V and 5 bases from J, leaving 8 bases between. The CDR3 DNA reads as TGCAGTGCTTGGACGGTAGATACGCAGTATTTT. Translated, it gives CSAWTVDTQYF.

This chain connects TRBV5-1 to TRBJ2-7; D possibly corresponds to TRBD2 (6 bases). Germline-derived CDR1 and CDR2 are SGHRS and YFSETQ. The germline V and J ends were trimmed by 5 bases and 7 bases, with 40 bases remaining between them. The CDR3 is 21 amino acids. CDR3 protein: CASSRDSSGGHRRTWGVEQYF. The CDR3 nucleotides read TGCGCCAGCAGTCGGGACTCTTCGGGCGGCCACCGCCGAACTTGGGGAGTGGAGCAGTACTTC. Full variable domain (missing parts from reference TRBV5-1 and TRBJ2-7): KAGVTQTPRYLIKTRGQQVTLSCSPISGHRSVSWYQQTPGQGLQFLFEYFSETQRNKGNFPGRFSGRQFSNSRSEMNVSTLELGDSALYLCASSRDSSGGHRRTWGVEQYFGPGTRLTVT.

The chain has TRBV7-6 and TRBJ2-5; D is possibly TRBD1 or TRBD2 (5 bases each). Germline V lookup: CDR1 SGHVS, CDR2 FNYEAQ. The CDR3 totals 15 residues. V shed 4 bases and J shed 5 bases, with 17 bases lying between them. DNA of the CDR3: TGTGCCAGCAGCTCCCGGGGCTACCTCGGGGAGACCCAGTACTTC. This translates into CASSSRGYLGETQYF.

V usage is TRBV9 and J usage is TRBJ2-1; a possible D gene is TRBD1 (6 bases). The CDR3 totals 16 residues. The V gene's germline CDR1 is SGDLS and CDR2 YYNGEE. Deletions cut 0 bases from V and 0 bases from J, with 10 bases between. The CDR3 here is CASSVAWDISYNEQFF. CDR3 DNA: TGTGCCAGCAGCGTAGCGTGGGACATCTCCTACAATGAGCAGTTCTTC. The full variable domain, completed using reference TRBV9 and TRBJ2-1, is DSGVTQTPKHLITATGQRVTLRCSPRSGDLSVYWYQQSLDQGLQFLIQYYNGEERAKGNILERFSAQQFPDLHSELNLSSLELGDSALYFCASSVAWDISYNEQFFGPGTRLTVL.

This clonotype has ten or more counts. V usage is TRBV4-3 and J usage is TRBJ2-3, with 10 bases matching TRBD2. The ends lost 3 bases at V and 4 bases at J; junction bases unmatched: 1. The CDR3 extends over 14 amino acids. Germline V CDR1 and CDR2: LGHNA, YSLEER. As DNA, the CDR3 is TGCGCCAGCAGCCAGGGACTAGCGTCAGATACGCAGTATTTT. The encoded protein is CASSQGLASDTQYF.

This clonotype has ten or more counts. This chain uses TRBV2 with TRBJ2-2, with D possibly being TRBD1 or TRBD2 (6 bases each). Trimming pared 2 bases from V and 5 bases from J, leaving 12 bases between. Looked up from germline, CDR1 is SNHLY and CDR2 is FYNNEI. This CDR3 spans 15 amino acids. The CDR3 DNA reads TGTGCCAGCAGTGAAACGGGGGCGCGGACCGGGGAGCTGTTTTTT. It is translated as CASSETGARTGELFF.

V is TRBV5-1 and J is TRBJ2-1; D might be TRBD2 (6 bases). V lost 5 bases to trimming and J lost 4 bases, with 16 bases between them. Germline-derived CDR1 and CDR2 are SGHRS and YFSETQ. CDR3 length equals 15 residues. The CDR3 protein is CASSSTGTPYNEQFF. The CDR3 DNA is TGCGCCAGCAGTTCCACCGGGACTCCGTACAATGAGCAGTTCTTC.